This entry features one TCR beta chain sequence. Germline lookup yields CDR1 MNHNY and CDR2 SVGAGI (reference sequence). CDR3 length: 13 residues. Trimming stripped 6 bases from V and 4 bases from J, with 12 bases between. This sample was included in a study of blood T cell repertoires in COVID-19. For the study at large: The study drew acute and convalescent COVID-19 samples from the United States, Italy and Spain.

Per the authors' pipeline: It was from reference gene primer amplification that nucleated cell counts were estimated. The assay was immunoSEQ multiplex PCR, and TCRdb's table has in-frame clones only and misses some. V, J and clone size derive from that table, while D and trimming were established from the DNA sequence. This sample carries roughly 69,000 clones, under 85% of them seen once, and the ten largest clones take approximately 9.3%. The chain recombines TRBV6-6 with TRBJ1-2; D is unresolved. Sequencing was done on a sample of peripheral blood. This clonotype was sampled from a woman aged 50 to 60 with acute or convalescent COVID-19. CDR3 bases: TGTGCCAGCAGACCTTATGGGCCCTATGGCTACACCTTC. It codes for CASRPYGPYGYTF.